Here is one T cell receptor beta chain with its context. Its antigen specificity is not known. Per-base quality was not reported, and no clone a single base away is much larger than it. The instrument was an Illumina NovaSeq 6000. Synthesis of TCR cDNA relied on 5'RACE template switching, a step that introduced a universal primer site along with unique molecular identifiers. Priming of cDNA synthesis was performed from both the TCR alpha and TCR beta constant segments. Libraries were amplified in two PCR steps, with sample barcodes and sequencing adapters added in the second step. Libraries were sequenced on Illumina HiSeq 2500 (2x100 bp) or NovaSeq (2x150 bp). In the original analysis: Demultiplexing of reads and collapsing into UMI consensus sequences were performed with MIGEC, and V(D)J alignment was carried out with MiXCR. Vaccine-responding clonotypes were identified with edgeR using replicate PBMC samples, with FDR below 0.01 and a log2 fold change above 5 up to day 15 being required. Each bulk clonotype received a CD4 or CD8 identity based on whether the sequenced CD4 or CD8 repertoire contained that clonotype at higher abundance. In-frame beta chains were kept once TCRdb had trimmed the public reads at Q25 with fastp and called clones with MiXCR. Each CDR3 protein appears once, grouped with its most common genes and DNA. These V and J calls are TCRdb output, not the study's own analysis. The sample table contains 300,000 to 350,000 distinct CDR3 sequences; only one count was recorded for over 8.5% of them. Of the sample, about 3% is held by the ten largest clones.

This specimen's treatment or condition label, per the study, means: live attenuated yellow fever vaccine strain. A standard Ficoll-Paque protocol was used to isolate PBMCs from peripheral blood. Dynabeads CD4 and CD8 positive selection kits were used to isolate CD4 and CD8 T-cell fractions. TriZol was used to extract RNA from bulk PBMCs, CD4 and CD8 fractions, and dextramer-positive and dextramer-negative fractions. This entry is derived from a study of T cells after yellow fever vaccination (dated by TCRdb to the late 2010s). The study in broad terms: The SMART-Seq v4 Ultra Low Input RNA kit was used to prepare libraries from fractions with low cell numbers. To follow T-cell clones before and after primary and booster YFV17D yellow fever vaccination, bulk TCR alpha and beta repertoires were sequenced over time. Two healthy male donors made up the cohort, one aged 18 to 29 years and the other aged 30 to 40 years. Blood samples were taken at several timepoints before and after primary and secondary immunization, and bulk PBMC replicates and cell subsets were isolated.

Based on the germline V gene, the CDR1 and CDR2 sequences are LGHNA and YSLEER. At the junction V is shortened by 1 base and J by 8 bases, with 8 bases in between. Taken from cysteine to phenylalanine, the CDR3 has 13 residues. The entry retains the CDR3 DNA only, 39 bases that are in frame from base 1. The full study reports these points: The secondary T-cell response was weaker than the primary response but faster, peaking on day 5 instead of day 15. Computational filtering was needed because FACS-sorted repertoires could contain abundant contaminating clonotypes from the bulk population. The study included only a couple of donors, which limits how far the findings can be generalized. Most clones expanded after primary vaccination were re-detected after the booster (almost 98% of CD4 and 88% of CD8), suggesting broad memory maintenance. A small fraction of clonotypes showed up in both the CD4 and CD8 compartments, probably as a result of convergent recombination.

Specimen: CD4+ T cells sorted from PBMCs, collected 45 days after the yellow fever booster vaccination. The sequence was collected from a man between 18 and 35 years old who received the YFV17D yellow fever vaccine. The chain links TRBV4-3 with TRBJ1-4, with an unclear D gene assignment. The CDR3 is CASSQARQEKLFF. The DNA is as follows: TGCGCCAGCAGCCAAGCACGGCAGGAAAAACTGTTTTTT.